This T cell receptor (beta chain) was sequenced for a study of cytomegalovirus exposure and HLA in healthy donors. Both 60 Vbeta primers and 13 Jbeta primers went into the PCR. Repertoires were generated with immunoSEQ multiplex PCR, while TCRdb's copy carries only in-frame clones and drops some. The table has over 100,000 clones, roughly four fifths seen once. With 4 bases removed from V and 4 bases from J, the gap between germline ends came to 13 bases. CDR3 length: 14 residues. Germline lookup yields CDR1 SNHLY and CDR2 FYNNEI. Donors consisted of healthy bone marrow donors. Study findings and constraints: The majority of TCR sequences were rare, yet some public TCRs appeared in many donors. A cluster of highly shared sequence variants was likely a sequencing artifact. It was reported in a later analysis that an Asian-associated ancestry cluster showed fewer N-insertions than the 666-donor mean.

As for this clone: Its specificity is not known.

Source material: PBMCs. V and J are TRBV2 and TRBJ2-5, with D unresolved. This receptor was taken from a woman in her 30s in good health and CMV-seropositive. The CDR3 DNA reads as TGTGCCAGCAGTGTTGCAGCGTATGGAGAGACCCAGTACTTC. Its protein is CASSVAAYGETQYF. Based on the CDR3 plus reference TRBV2 and TRBJ2-5, the full variable domain is EPEVTQTPSHQVTQMGQEVILRCVPISNHLYFYWYRQILGQKVEFLVSFYNNEISEKSEIFDDQFSVERPDGSNFTLKIRSTKLEDSAMYFCASSVAAYGETQYFGPGTRLLVL.